This T cell receptor beta chain appears in the sequencing data of a study of neurological immune-mediated disorders. Study findings and constraints: It was the repertoires of 18 of 34 multiple sclerosis patients that phylogenetic grouping placed in one related-CDR3 cluster, which is a possible signature. Sharing of CDR3 amino acid sequences among expanded clones across subjects was absent, suggesting private repertoires in all groups.

This clonotype was seen repeatedly, ten times or more. Antigen unknown. The cDNA was synthesized by 5'RACE incorporating 10-nucleotide random UMIs. In TCRdb, the 5' RACE reads were re-called with MiXCR into one record per CDR3 protein. The sample contains approximately 130,000 distinct CDR3 sequences, about 3.2% of which appear only once. The V gene end was trimmed by 4 bases and the J gene end by 8 bases; junction bases not matched to a gene: 13. The CDR3 has 15 residues. Germline V gene data show CDR1 as SQVTM and CDR2 as ANQGSEA. Libraries used 2 million unsorted PBMCs kept frozen in RNAlater. The sample taken for sequencing was PBMCs. The source is a woman aged 25 to 45 with multiple sclerosis. The V call is TRBV29-1, the J call TRBJ2-1; 8 bases match TRBD1. The CDR3 reads CSVVAQDRVYDEQFF. The CDR3, as DNA: TGCAGCGTTGTCGCCCAGGACAGGGTCTATGATGAGCAGTTCTTC.